The clone carrying this T cell receptor (beta chain) was found a few times. Its antigen is currently unknown. The V end was cut by 5 bases, the J end by 4 bases, with 16 bases between. The CDR3 has 15 amino acids. Per germline, CDR1 MNHEY and CDR2 SMNVEV (reference sequence). This sample was taken from a study of T cells in Graves' hyperthyroidism and ophthalmopathy. Study results and limitations: Ophthalmopathy and stable hyperthyroidism were told apart by a 13 V-J model.

RNA transcripts were the template for amplifying TCR beta CDR3 regions. HTBI primers were used for first-round RT-PCR of the TCR CDR3. TCRdb redid the calling of the multiplex PCR reads with MiXCR, one entry per CDR3 protein. There are hundreds of thousands of distinct CDR3 sequences in the sample; approximately 15% occur only once, and about 22% lies in the top ten. The J gene is TRBJ2-3, the V gene TRBV27; D may be TRBD1 or TRBD2 (5 bases each). The specimen was blood. The origin of this receptor is a woman aged 25 to 39 with Graves' hyperthyroidism. The CDR3 DNA follows: TGTGCCAGCAGTCCCCCCGTGGGGGTTGCAGATACGCAGTATTTT. This encodes CASSPPVGVADTQYF.